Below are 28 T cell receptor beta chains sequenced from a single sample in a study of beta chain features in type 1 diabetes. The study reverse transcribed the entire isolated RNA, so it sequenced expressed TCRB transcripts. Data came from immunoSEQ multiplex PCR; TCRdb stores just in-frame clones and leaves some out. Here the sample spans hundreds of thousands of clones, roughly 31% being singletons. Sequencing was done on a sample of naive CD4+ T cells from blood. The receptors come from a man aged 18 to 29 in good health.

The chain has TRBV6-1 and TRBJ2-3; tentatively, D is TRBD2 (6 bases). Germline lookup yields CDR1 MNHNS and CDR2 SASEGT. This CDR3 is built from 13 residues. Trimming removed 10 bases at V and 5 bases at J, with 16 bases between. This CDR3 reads CATDRPAGDTQYF. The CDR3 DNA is TGTGCCACTGACCGCCCAGCGGGAGATACGCAGTATTTT.

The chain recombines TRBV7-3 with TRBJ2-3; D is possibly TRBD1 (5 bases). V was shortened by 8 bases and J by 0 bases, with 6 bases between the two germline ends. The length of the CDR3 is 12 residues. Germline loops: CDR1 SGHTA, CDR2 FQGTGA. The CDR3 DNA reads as TGTGCCAGCGGGGCTAGCACAGATACGCAGTATTTT. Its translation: CASGASTDTQYF.

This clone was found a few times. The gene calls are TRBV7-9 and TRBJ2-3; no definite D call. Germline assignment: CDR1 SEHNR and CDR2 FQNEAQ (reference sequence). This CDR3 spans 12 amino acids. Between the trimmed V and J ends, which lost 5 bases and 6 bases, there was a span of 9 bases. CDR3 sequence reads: CASSPAWDTQYF. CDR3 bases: TGTGCCAGCAGCCCTGCCTGGGATACGCAGTATTTT.

CDR3 in DNA: TGTGCCAGCAGTTACCCGGGACAGGGCACCGAGACCCAGTACTTC. Its translation: CASSYPGQGTETQYF. The chain uses TRBV6-6 and TRBJ2-5, with TRBD1 matching 9 bases. The CDR3 is 15 amino acids. V lost 2 bases to trimming and J lost 5 bases; unmatched junction nucleotides: 6. The germline gives CDR1 MNHNY, CDR2 SVGAGI (reference sequence).

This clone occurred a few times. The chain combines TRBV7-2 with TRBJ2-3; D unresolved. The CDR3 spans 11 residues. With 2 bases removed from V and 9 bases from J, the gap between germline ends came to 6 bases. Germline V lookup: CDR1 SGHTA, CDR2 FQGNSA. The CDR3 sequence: CASSLIGTQYF. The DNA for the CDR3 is TGTGCCAGCAGCTTAATAGGCACGCAGTATTTT.

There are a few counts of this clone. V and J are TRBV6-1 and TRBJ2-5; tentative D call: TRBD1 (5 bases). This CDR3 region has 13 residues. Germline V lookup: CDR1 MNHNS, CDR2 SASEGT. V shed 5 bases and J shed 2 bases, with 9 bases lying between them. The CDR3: CASSPTVQETQYF. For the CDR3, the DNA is TGTGCCAGCAGTCCGACAGTGCAAGAGACCCAGTACTTC.

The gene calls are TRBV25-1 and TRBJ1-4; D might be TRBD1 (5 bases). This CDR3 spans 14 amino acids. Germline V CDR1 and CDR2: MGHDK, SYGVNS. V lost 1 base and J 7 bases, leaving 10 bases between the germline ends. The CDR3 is CASSEWGDSEKLFF. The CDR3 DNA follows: TGTGCCAGCAGTGAATGGGGGGATTCTGAAAAACTGTTTTTT.

Written as DNA, the CDR3 is TGTGCCAGCAGCGGTGAAAAACTGTTTTTT. Translated, it gives CASSGEKLFF. The V call is TRBV7-9, the J call TRBJ1-4; D gene ambiguous. The germline V and J ends were trimmed by 5 bases and 7 bases, with 2 bases remaining between them. Per the germline V gene, CDR1 is SEHNR and CDR2 is FQNEAQ (reference sequence). There are 10 residues in the CDR3.

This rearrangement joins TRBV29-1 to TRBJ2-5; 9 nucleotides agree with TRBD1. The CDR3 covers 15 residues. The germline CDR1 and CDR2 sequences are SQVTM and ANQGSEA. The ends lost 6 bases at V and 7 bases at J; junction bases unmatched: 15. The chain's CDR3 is CSVESRDRAFATQYF. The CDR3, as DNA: TGCAGCGTGGAGTCCCGGGACAGGGCTTTTGCGACCCAGTACTTC.

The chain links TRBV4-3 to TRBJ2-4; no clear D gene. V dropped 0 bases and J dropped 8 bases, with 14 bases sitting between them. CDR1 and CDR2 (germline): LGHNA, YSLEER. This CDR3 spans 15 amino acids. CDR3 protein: CASSQDEGRGDIQYF. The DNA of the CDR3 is TGCGCCAGCAGCCAAGATGAAGGCAGAGGCGACATTCAGTACTTC.

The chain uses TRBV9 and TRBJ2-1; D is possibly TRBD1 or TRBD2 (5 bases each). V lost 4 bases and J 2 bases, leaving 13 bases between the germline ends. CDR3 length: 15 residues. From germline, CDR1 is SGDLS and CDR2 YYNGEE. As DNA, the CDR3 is TGTGCCAGCAGCTTCCGGGACGGAACCTACAATGAGCAGTTCTTC. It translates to CASSFRDGTYNEQFF.

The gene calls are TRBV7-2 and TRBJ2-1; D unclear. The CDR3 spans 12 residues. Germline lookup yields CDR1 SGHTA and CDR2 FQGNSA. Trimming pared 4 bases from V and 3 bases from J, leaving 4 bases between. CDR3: CASSSLYNEQFF. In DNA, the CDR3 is TGTGCCAGCAGCTCGCTCTACAATGAGCAGTTCTTC.

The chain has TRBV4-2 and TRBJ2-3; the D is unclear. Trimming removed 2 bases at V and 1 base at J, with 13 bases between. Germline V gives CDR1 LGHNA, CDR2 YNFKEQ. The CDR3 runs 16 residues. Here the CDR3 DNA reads TGTGCCAGCAGCCAAATCTTACGAAAGGGCACAGATACGCAGTATTTT. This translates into CASSQILRKGTDTQYF.

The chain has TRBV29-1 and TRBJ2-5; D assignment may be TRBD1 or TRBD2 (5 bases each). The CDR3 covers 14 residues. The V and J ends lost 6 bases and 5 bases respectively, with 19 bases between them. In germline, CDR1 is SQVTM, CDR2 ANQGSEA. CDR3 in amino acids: CSVQPGAVGETQYF. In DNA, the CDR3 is TGCAGCGTCCAGCCCGGGGCCGTGGGGGAGACCCAGTACTTC.

Here the CDR3 DNA reads TGCGCCAGCAGCTTGGTTTCCGGGAACGAGCAGTTCTTC. Its translation: CASSLVSGNEQFF. The chain joins TRBV5-1 to TRBJ2-1, with a weak D call TRBD2 (5 bases). Per the germline V gene, CDR1 is SGHRS and CDR2 is YFSETQ. V was pared by 0 bases and J by 10 bases, with 11 bases between. The CDR3 consists of 13 residues. The entire variable domain, with the rest obtained from reference TRBV5-1 and TRBJ2-1, is as follows: KAGVTQTPRYLIKTRGQQVTLSCSPISGHRSVSWYQQTPGQGLQFLFEYFSETQRNKGNFPGRFSGRQFSNSRSEMNVSTLELGDSALYLCASSLVSGNEQFFGPGTRLTVL.

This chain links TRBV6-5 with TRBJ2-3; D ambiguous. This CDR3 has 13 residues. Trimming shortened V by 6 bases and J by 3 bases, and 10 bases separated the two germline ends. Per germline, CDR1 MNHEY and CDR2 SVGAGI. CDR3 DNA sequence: TGTGCCAGCAGAGTCTCTGGGACAGATACGCAGTATTTT. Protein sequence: CASRVSGTDTQYF.

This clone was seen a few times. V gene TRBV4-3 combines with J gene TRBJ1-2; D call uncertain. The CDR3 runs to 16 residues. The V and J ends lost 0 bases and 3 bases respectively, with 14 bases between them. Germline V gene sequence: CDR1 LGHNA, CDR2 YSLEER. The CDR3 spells CASSQDLGRTDYGYTF. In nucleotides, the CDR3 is TGCGCCAGCAGCCAAGATTTAGGCAGGACCGACTATGGCTACACCTTC.

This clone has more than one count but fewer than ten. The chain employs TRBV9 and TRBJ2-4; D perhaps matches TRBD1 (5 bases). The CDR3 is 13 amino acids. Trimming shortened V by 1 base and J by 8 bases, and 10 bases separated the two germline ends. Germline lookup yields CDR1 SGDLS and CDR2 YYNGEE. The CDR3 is CASSVSVGDIQYF. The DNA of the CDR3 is TGTGCCAGCAGCGTAAGTGTAGGGGACATTCAGTACTTC.

CDR3 region: CASSPSGTGFYEQYF. The CDR3 nucleotides read TGTGCCAGCAGCCCATCCGGGACAGGGTTCTACGAGCAGTACTTC. This chain uses TRBV13 with TRBJ2-7, with 9 bases lining up with TRBD1. The CDR3 covers 15 residues. Unmatched junction bases numbered 8, after V lost 5 bases and J lost 3 bases. CDR1 and CDR2 (germline): PRHDT, FYEKMQ (reference sequence).

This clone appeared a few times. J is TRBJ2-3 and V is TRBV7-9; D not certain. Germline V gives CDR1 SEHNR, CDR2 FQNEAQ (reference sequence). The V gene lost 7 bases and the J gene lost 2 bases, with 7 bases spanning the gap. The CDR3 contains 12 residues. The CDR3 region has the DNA TGTGCCAGCACCCTAGACACAGATACGCAGTATTTT. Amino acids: CASTLDTDTQYF.

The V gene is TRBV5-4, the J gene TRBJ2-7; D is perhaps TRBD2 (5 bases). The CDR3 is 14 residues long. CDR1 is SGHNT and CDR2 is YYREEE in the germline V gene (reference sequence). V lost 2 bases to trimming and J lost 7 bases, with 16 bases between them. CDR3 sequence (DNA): TGTGCCAGCAGCTTCACGACCCAGACGGGGGAGCAGTACTTC. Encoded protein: CASSFTTQTGEQYF.

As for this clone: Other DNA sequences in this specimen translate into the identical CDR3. DNA of the CDR3: TGTGCCACCAGCAGAGAGGGCAGGGGAACCGGGGAGCTGTTTTTT. This encodes CATSREGRGTGELFF. V usage is TRBV15 and J usage is TRBJ2-2; D is perhaps TRBD1 (6 bases). The CDR3 length is 15 residues. Germline loops: CDR1 LNHNV, CDR2 YYDKDF (reference sequence). V was cut by 0 bases and J by 5 bases, with 10 bases left in between.

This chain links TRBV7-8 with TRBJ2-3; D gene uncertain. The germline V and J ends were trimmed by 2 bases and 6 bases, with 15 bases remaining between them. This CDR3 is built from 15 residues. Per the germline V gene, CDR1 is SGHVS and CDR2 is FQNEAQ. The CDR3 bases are TGTGCCAGCAGCTTAAGGATAAAGGGCGCCGATACGCAGTATTTT. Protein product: CASSLRIKGADTQYF.

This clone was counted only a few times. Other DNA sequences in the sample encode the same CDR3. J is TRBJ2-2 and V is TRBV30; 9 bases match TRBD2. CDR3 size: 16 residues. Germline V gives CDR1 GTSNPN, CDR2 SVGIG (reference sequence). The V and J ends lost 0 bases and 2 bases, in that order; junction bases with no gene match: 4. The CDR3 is CAWSVRLAVNTGELFF. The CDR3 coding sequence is TGTGCCTGGAGTGTACGACTAGCGGTAAACACCGGGGAGCTGTTTTTT.

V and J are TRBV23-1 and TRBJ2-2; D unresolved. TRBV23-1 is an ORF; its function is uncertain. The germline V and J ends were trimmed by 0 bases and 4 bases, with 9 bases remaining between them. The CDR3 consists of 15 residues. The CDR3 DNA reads TGCGCCAGCAGTCAATCGGCCAGATTCACCGGGGAGCTGTTTTTT. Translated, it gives CASSQSARFTGELFF.

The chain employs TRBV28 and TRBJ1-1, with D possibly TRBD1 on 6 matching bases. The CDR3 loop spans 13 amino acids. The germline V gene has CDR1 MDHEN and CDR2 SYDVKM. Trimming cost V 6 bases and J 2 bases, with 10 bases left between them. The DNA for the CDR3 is TGTGCCAGCAGGGAACAGGGAAACACTGAAGCTTTCTTT. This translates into CASREQGNTEAFF.

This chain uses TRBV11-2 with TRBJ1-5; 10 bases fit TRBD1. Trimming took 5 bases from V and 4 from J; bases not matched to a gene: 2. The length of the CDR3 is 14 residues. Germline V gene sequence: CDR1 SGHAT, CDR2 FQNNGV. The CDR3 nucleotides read TGTGCCAGCAGCAAGGACAGGGGGAATCAGCCCCAGCATTTT. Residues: CASSKDRGNQPQHF.

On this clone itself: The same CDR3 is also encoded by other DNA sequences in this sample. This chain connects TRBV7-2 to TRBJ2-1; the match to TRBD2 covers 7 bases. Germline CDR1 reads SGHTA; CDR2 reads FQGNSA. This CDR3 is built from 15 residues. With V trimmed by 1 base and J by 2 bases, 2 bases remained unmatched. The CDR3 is CASSLGLAAYNEQFF. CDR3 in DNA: TGTGCCAGCAGCTTAGGGCTAGCGGCCTACAATGAGCAGTTCTTC. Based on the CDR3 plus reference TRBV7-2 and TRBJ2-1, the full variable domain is GAGVSQSPSNKVTEKGKDVELRCDPISGHTALYWYRQSLGQGLEFLIYFQGNSAPDKSGLPSDRFSAERTGGSVSTLTIQRTQQEDSAVYLCASSLGLAAYNEQFFGPGTRLTVL.